The 10 T cell receptor beta chains presented below share a single source sample, sequenced in a study of sequential checkpoint blockade in melanoma. This table comes from immunoSEQ multiplex PCR, and its TCRdb copy is limited to in-frame clones, with some not included. The sample contains 35,000 to 40,000 clones, 70% to 90% of which appear only once. The treatment was: randomized to nivolumab then ipilimumab (arm A) or the reverse (arm B). The sequencing used CD8+ T cells sorted from blood (inferred from file names), collected from a patient given nivolumab and ipilimumab in sequence. Receptor source: a human donor with melanoma.

This chain joins TRBV2 and TRBJ2-1; no definite D call. V was shortened by 3 bases and J by 0 bases, with 3 bases between the two germline ends. The germline V gene has CDR1 SNHLY and CDR2 FYNNEI. The CDR3 sequence is 13 residues long. The DNA of the CDR3 is TGTGCCAGCAGTGATAGCTCCTACAATGAGCAGTTCTTC. Translation gives CASSDSSYNEQFF.

V is TRBV5-1 and J is TRBJ1-2, with 8 bases lining up with TRBD1. V lost 4 bases and J lost 0; bases outside the gene matches: 11. The CDR3 is 17 amino acids. Germline V gene data show CDR1 as SGHRS and CDR2 as YFSETQ. The CDR3 nucleotides are TGCGCCAGCAGCGATGAACCGACGGGACAGGCTAACTATGGCTACACCTTC. Translation gives CASSDEPTGQANYGYTF. Full variable domain (rest looked up from reference TRBV5-1 and TRBJ1-2): KAGVTQTPRYLIKTRGQQVTLSCSPISGHRSVSWYQQTPGQGLQFLFEYFSETQRNKGNFPGRFSGRQFSNSRSEMNVSTLELGDSALYLCASSDEPTGQANYGYTFGSGTRLTVV.

The V call is TRBV19, the J call TRBJ2-1, with 9 bases aligning to TRBD1. Looked up from germline, CDR1 is LNHDA and CDR2 is SQIVND (reference sequence). This CDR3 comprises 13 residues. Trimming took 8 bases from V and 3 from J; bases not matched to a gene: 2. DNA for the CDR3: TGTGCCAGTGGGGACAGGGTCTACAATGAGCAGTTCTTC. As protein: CASGDRVYNEQFF.

The chain joins TRBV5-1 to TRBJ2-3; 7 positions agree with TRBD1. CDR1 is SGHRS and CDR2 is YFSETQ in the germline V gene. V was pared by 1 base and J by 0 bases, with 5 bases of the junction left unmatched. This CDR3 region has 16 residues. The CDR3 DNA sequence: TGCGCCAGCAGCTTGTGGGGACAGCGAAGCACAGATACGCAGTATTTT. This encodes CASSLWGQRSTDTQYF.

The genes are TRBV28 and TRBJ2-7; TRBD2 aligns across 9 bases. The CDR3 is 16 residues long. V dropped 3 bases and J dropped 5; count of bases not matched to a gene: 11. Germline V gives CDR1 MDHEN, CDR2 SYDVKM. CDR3 in amino acids: CASSFSSGRKFHEQYF. The CDR3, as DNA: TGTGCCAGCAGTTTCTCCAGCGGGAGGAAGTTCCACGAGCAGTACTTC.

The V and J genes are TRBV6-6 and TRBJ2-7; 8 bases agree with TRBD1. V trimming: 5 bases; J trimming: 7 bases; junction bases outside the gene matches: 10. Germline V CDR1 and CDR2: MNHNY, SVGAGI (reference sequence). The CDR3 covers 14 residues. The CDR3: CASSADRAWREQYF. The CDR3 DNA is TGTGCCAGCAGTGCGGACAGGGCCTGGAGGGAGCAGTACTTC.

V gene TRBV30 combines with J gene TRBJ2-1, with 8 bases lining up with TRBD1. V shed 4 bases and J 4 bases; nucleotides not matched to a gene: 9. The CDR3 length is 15 residues. Germline V gives CDR1 GTSNPN, CDR2 SVGIG (reference sequence). This CDR3 reads CAWNTGQGNYNEQFF. CDR3 nucleotides: TGTGCCTGGAACACAGGACAGGGCAATTACAATGAGCAGTTCTTC.

The chain has TRBV4-1 and TRBJ1-1; D remains unclear. Per germline, CDR1 MGHRA and CDR2 YSYEKL. V dropped 4 bases and J dropped 0 bases, with 9 bases sitting between them. The CDR3 runs to 14 residues. CDR3 loop: CASSPDGVNTEAFF. In DNA, the CDR3 is TGCGCCAGCAGCCCAGACGGAGTGAACACTGAAGCTTTCTTT.

This chain uses TRBV7-8 with TRBJ1-2; perhaps TRBD1 as D (5 bases). The CDR3 has 13 residues. Germline V gene sequence: CDR1 SGHVS, CDR2 FQNEAQ. Trimming removed 1 base from V and 8 bases from J, with 11 bases in between. In DNA form, the CDR3 reads TGTGCCAGCAGCTTAGGGGGGGTAGGCGGCTACACCTTC. Encoded protein: CASSLGGVGGYTF.

The V gene is TRBV19, the J gene TRBJ1-2; unclear D gene. The V and J ends lost 5 bases and 1 base respectively, with 14 bases between them. This CDR3 has 15 amino acids. Germline V gene data show CDR1 as LNHDA and CDR2 as SQIVND (reference sequence). The CDR3 loop is CASSPTNNYNYGYTF. The CDR3, as DNA: TGTGCCAGTAGTCCAACAAATAACTATAACTATGGCTACACCTTC.